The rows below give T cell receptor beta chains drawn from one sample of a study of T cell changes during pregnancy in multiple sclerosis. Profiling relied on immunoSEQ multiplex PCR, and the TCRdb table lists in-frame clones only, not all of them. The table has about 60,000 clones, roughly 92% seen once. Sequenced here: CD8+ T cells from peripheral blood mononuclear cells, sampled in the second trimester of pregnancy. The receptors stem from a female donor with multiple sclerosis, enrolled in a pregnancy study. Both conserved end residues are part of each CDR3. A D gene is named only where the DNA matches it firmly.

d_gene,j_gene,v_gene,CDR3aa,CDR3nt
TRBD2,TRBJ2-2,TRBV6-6,CASRPTSGSPGELFF,TGTGCCAGCAGGCCCACTAGCGGGAGTCCCGGGGAGCTGTTTTTT
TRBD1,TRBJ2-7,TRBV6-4,CASRGGTGGKWEQYF,TGTGCCAGCAGGGGAGGGACAGGGGGAAAGTGGGAGCAGTACTTC
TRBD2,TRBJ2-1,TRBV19,CASSKSGRSSYNEQFF,TGTGCCAGTAGCAAAAGCGGGAGAAGCTCCTACAATGAGCAGTTCTTC
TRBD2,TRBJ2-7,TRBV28,CASSPTSGSTAYEQYF,TGTGCCAGCAGTCCGACTAGCGGGAGCACCGCCTACGAGCAGTACTTC
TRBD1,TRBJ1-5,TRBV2,CASSEGQGYQPQHF,TGTGCCAGCAGTGAGGGACAGGGATATCAGCCCCAGCATTTT
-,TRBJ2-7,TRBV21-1,CASSKERTGKYEQYF,TGTGCCAGCAGCAAAGAAAGGACAGGGAAATACGAGCAGTACTTC
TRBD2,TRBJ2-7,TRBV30,CAWSTSGGYEQYF,TGTGCCTGGTCGACTAGCGGAGGCTACGAGCAGTACTTC
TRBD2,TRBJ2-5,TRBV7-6,CASSSSGSLQETQYF,TGTGCCAGCAGCTCTAGCGGGAGTCTCCAAGAGACCCAGTACTTC
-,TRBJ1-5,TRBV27,CASSLSAYSNQPQHF,TGTGCCAGCAGTTTATCGGCTTATAGCAATCAGCCCCAGCATTTT
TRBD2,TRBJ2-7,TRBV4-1,CASSQTSGRTYEQYF,TGCGCCAGCAGCCAGACTAGCGGGAGGACCTACGAGCAGTACTTC
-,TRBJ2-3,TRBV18,CASSRFGVGDTQYF,TGTGCCAGCTCACGATTCGGGGTAGGGGATACGCAGTATTTT
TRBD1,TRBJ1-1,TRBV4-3,CASSPTTSQWGQGLGNTEAFF,TGCGCCAGCAGCCCCACCACCAGCCAATGGGGACAGGGGTTGGGGAACACTGAAGCTTTCTTT
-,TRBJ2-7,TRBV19,CASRGPWQGISYEQYF,TGTGCCAGTAGGGGCCCTTGGCAGGGGATCTCCTACGAGCAGTACTTC
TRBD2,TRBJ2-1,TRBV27,CASGQWRERTNEQFF,TGTGCCAGCGGCCAGTGGCGGGAGCGCACCAATGAGCAGTTCTTC
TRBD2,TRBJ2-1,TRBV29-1,CSVDSGSGYEQFF,TGCAGCGTGGACAGCGGGAGTGGATATGAGCAGTTCTTC
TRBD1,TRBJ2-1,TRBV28,CASTSPGQGANEQFF,TGTGCCAGCACCTCACCGGGACAGGGGGCAAATGAGCAGTTCTTC